This passage covers 28 T cell receptor beta chains from one sample sequenced in a study of blood T cell repertoires in COVID-19. Method: immunoSEQ multiplex PCR; TCRdb's copy keeps in-frame clones and lacks some. This sample has 150,000 to 200,000 clones, with approximately 86% found just once. Sequenced input: peripheral blood. The receptors stem from a man in his 70s with acute or convalescent COVID-19.

The chain uses TRBV7-3 and TRBJ1-1, with D possibly TRBD1 on 5 matching bases. This CDR3 region has 17 residues. V was shortened by 1 base and J by 1 base, with 16 bases between the two germline ends. Germline loops: CDR1 SGHTA, CDR2 FQGTGA. The CDR3, as DNA: TGTGCCAGCAGCTTAAACCCAGGGTTTACATCGAACACTGAAGCTTTCTTT. Translated: CASSLNPGFTSNTEAFF.

The chain carries TRBV5-1 and TRBJ2-1; 10 bases fit TRBD2. CDR3 length equals 15 residues. After removal of 4 bases from V and 6 bases from J, the junction contained 7 bases not matched to a gene. Germline V gene lookup returns CDR1 SGHRS and CDR2 YFSETQ. The chain's CDR3 is CASSPWTSGFNEQFF. Here the CDR3 DNA reads TGCGCCAGCAGCCCGTGGACTAGCGGATTCAATGAGCAGTTCTTC. Full variable domain (outside the CDR3, taken from reference TRBV5-1 and TRBJ2-1): KAGVTQTPRYLIKTRGQQVTLSCSPISGHRSVSWYQQTPGQGLQFLFEYFSETQRNKGNFPGRFSGRQFSNSRSEMNVSTLELGDSALYLCASSPWTSGFNEQFFGPGTRLTVL.

The V call is TRBV3-1 (or the pseudogene TRBV3-2), the J call TRBJ2-3; maybe TRBD1 (7 bases). The CDR3 has 15 residues. Germline values: CDR1 LGHDT, CDR2 YNNKEL (reference sequence). V was shortened by 7 bases and J by 4 bases, with 18 bases between the two germline ends. The CDR3 DNA follows: TGTGCCAGCAACCCAGGGGGGCCCGGGGCAGATACGCAGTATTTT. The encoded protein is CASNPGGPGADTQYF.

CDR3 in amino acids: CASSFDTSTDTQYF. DNA for the CDR3: TGCGCCAGCAGCTTCGATACTAGCACAGATACGCAGTATTTT. This chain links TRBV5-1 with TRBJ2-3; D is uncertain. From germline, CDR1 is SGHRS and CDR2 YFSETQ. V lost 2 bases to trimming and J lost 0 bases, with 7 bases between them. There are 14 residues in the CDR3.

CDR3 DNA: TGTGCCAGCAGCTTGGTGCGGGGGAGCTCCTACGAGCAGTACTTC. Translation: CASSLVRGSSYEQYF. This sequence joins TRBV11-2 and TRBJ2-7, with 7 bases aligning to TRBD2. The CDR3 consists of 15 residues. CDR1 and CDR2 (germline): SGHAT, FQNNGV. After removal of 3 bases from V and 0 bases from J, the junction contained 5 bases not matched to a gene.

This clone was found once. The chain employs TRBV6-5 and TRBJ1-3, with 10 nucleotides matching TRBD1. The germline V gene has CDR1 MNHEY and CDR2 SVGAGI. The CDR3 consists of 14 residues. V lost 7 bases and J lost 7; bases outside the gene matches: 7. The DNA of the CDR3 is TGTGCCAGCACCCCGGGACAGGGGAGGAACACCATATATTTT. It specifies CASTPGQGRNTIYF.

The chain combines TRBV9 with TRBJ1-2, with D perhaps matching TRBD1 (5 bases). The CDR3 has 15 amino acids. V was clipped by 4 bases and J by 4 bases, with 17 bases between them. Germline V gene lookup returns CDR1 SGDLS and CDR2 YYNGEE. CDR3 sequence: CASSRTSAGIYGYTF. Written as DNA, the CDR3 is TGTGCCAGCAGCCGGACATCGGCGGGGATCTATGGCTACACCTTC. Filled out from reference TRBV9 and TRBJ1-2, the complete variable domain reads DSGVTQTPKHLITATGQRVTLRCSPRSGDLSVYWYQQSLDQGLQFLIQYYNGEERAKGNILERFSAQQFPDLHSELNLSSLELGDSALYFCASSRTSAGIYGYTFGSGTRLTVV.

V is TRBV7-9 and J is TRBJ1-6, with 7 positions matching TRBD1. V lost 1 base, J lost 14 bases, and 8 bases stayed unmatched. The germline CDR1 and CDR2 sequences are SEHNR and FQNEAQ (reference sequence). The CDR3 extends over 14 amino acids. CDR3 DNA: TGTGCCAGCAGCTTAGACTGGGACAGTGGCACCCTCCACTTT. It encodes CASSLDWDSGTLHF.

The CDR3 region has the DNA TGTGCCAGCACTATGGACAGAGGTCAGCCCCAGCATTTT. It yields the protein CASTMDRGQPQHF. The gene calls are TRBV6-6 and TRBJ1-5, with a possible D match to TRBD1 (6 bases). CDR1 and CDR2 (germline): MNHNY, SVGAGI (reference sequence). The V and J ends lost 7 bases and 6 bases respectively, with 13 bases between them. This CDR3 has 13 amino acids.

V and J are TRBV21-1 and TRBJ2-3; the DNA was not compared with TRBD2, the D call given in the table. TRBV21-1 is flagged as a pseudogene. The CDR3 covers 17 residues. The CDR3 is CASSKPDAGGRIDTQYF. CDR3 nucleotide sequence: TGTGCCAGCAGCAAACCCGACGCGGGAGGGCGTATAGATACGCAGTATTTT.

The chain links TRBV11-2 to TRBJ2-5; 7 positions agree with TRBD2. CDR3 size: 15 residues. Looked up from germline, CDR1 is SGHAT and CDR2 is FQNNGV. Trimming removed 2 bases from V and 4 bases from J; junction bases left unmatched: 7. CDR3 sequence reads: CASSLSLALGETQYF. CDR3 coding DNA: TGTGCCAGCAGCTTATCACTAGCGCTGGGAGAGACCCAGTACTTC.

The rearrangement joins TRBV6-5 to TRBJ1-2; maybe TRBD1 (5 bases). The CDR3 is 13 amino acids. V was trimmed by 4 bases and J by 7 bases, leaving 13 bases between them. CDR1 is MNHEY and CDR2 is SVGAGI in the germline V gene. In DNA form, the CDR3 reads TGTGCCAGCAGTTCCCGGACAAGAGGTGGCTACACCTTC. This gives the protein CASSSRTRGGYTF.

The V and J genes are TRBV28 and TRBJ2-2, with TRBD1 identical over 10 bases. The junction had 14 bases not matched to a gene; V was cut back by 1 base and J by 6 bases. From germline, CDR1 is MDHEN and CDR2 SYDVKM. This CDR3 is built from 19 residues. The CDR3 DNA reads TGTGCCAGCAGTTTATTCCCGAGAGAGGGGACAGGGGCGGCCGGGGAGCTGTTTTTT. Amino acid sequence: CASSLFPREGTGAAGELFF.

The J gene is TRBJ1-1, the V gene TRBV18, with 12 bases aligning to TRBD1. CDR3 size: 16 residues. CDR1 is KGHSH and CDR2 is LQKENI in the germline V gene. J lost 1 base, V lost 8 bases, and 8 bases had no gene match. The DNA of the CDR3 is TGTGCCAGCGCCACCGGGACAGGGGGCCGGAACACTGAAGCTTTCTTT. Translating gives CASATGTGGRNTEAFF.

For the CDR3, the DNA is TGTGCCAGCACCGAAACGGGCACAGATACGCAGTATTTT. Translating gives CASTETGTDTQYF. The V and J genes are TRBV6-5 and TRBJ2-3; no reliable D call. Germline CDR1 is MNHEY and CDR2 is SVGAGI. The ends were cut back, 7 bases at V and 1 base at J, with 9 bases in the middle. The CDR3 runs to 13 residues.

The gene calls are TRBV4-2 and TRBJ2-3; 9 bases align to TRBD2. CDR1 and CDR2 (germline): LGHNA, YNFKEQ. Trimming removed 0 bases from V and 4 bases from J; junction bases left unmatched: 8. The CDR3 is made up of 17 amino acids. The CDR3 bases are TGTGCCAGCAGCCAAGATTACAGCGGGGGGTTGGCAGATACGCAGTATTTT. As protein: CASSQDYSGGLADTQYF.

The DNA for the CDR3 is TGTGCCAGCAGCGTACTCGGGGGTGGGCTAGAGACCCAGTACTTC. It specifies CASSVLGGGLETQYF. This sequence joins TRBV9 and TRBJ2-5; tentatively, D is TRBD2 (6 bases). Germline CDR1 SGDLS, CDR2 YYNGEE. The CDR3 sequence is 15 residues long. V lost 1 base to trimming and J lost 4 bases, with 14 bases between them.

This chain connects TRBV28 to TRBJ1-4, with 7 bases fitting TRBD1. Germline lookup yields CDR1 MDHEN and CDR2 SYDVKM. Germline trimming cut 6 bases from V and 5 bases from J; bases unmatched to any gene: 12. This CDR3 region has 16 residues. The CDR3 DNA sequence: TGTGCCAGCAGGAGGGGTGGTGGGACAGTAAATGAAAAACTGTTTTTT. Translating gives CASRRGGGTVNEKLFF.

The J gene is TRBJ2-3, the V gene TRBV7-3, with TRBD2 matching 8 bases. The CDR3 runs 16 residues. Per germline, CDR1 SGHTA and CDR2 FQGTGA. Trimming removed 1 base from V and 6 bases from J; junction bases left unmatched: 9. The CDR3 sequence: CASSLRGTSGWDTQYF. CDR3 coding DNA: TGTGCCAGCAGCTTAAGGGGGACTAGTGGATGGGATACGCAGTATTTT. Full variable domain (remainder filled in from reference TRBV7-3 and TRBJ2-3): GAGVSQTPSNKVTEKGKYVELRCDPISGHTALYWYRQSLGQGPEFLIYFQGTGAADDSGLPNDRFFAVRPEGSVSTLKIQRTERGDSAVYLCASSLRGTSGWDTQYFGPGTRLTVL.

The chain carries TRBV6-6 and TRBJ2-2, with D perhaps matching TRBD1 (5 bases). CDR3 length equals 18 residues. Germline-derived CDR1 and CDR2 are MNHNY and SVGAGI (reference sequence). Trimming removed 5 bases at V and 1 base at J, with 20 bases between. Written as DNA, the CDR3 is TGTGCCAGCAGTCCTCGCGGATCTGGCAGGGTGAACACCGGGGAGCTGTTTTTT. It encodes CASSPRGSGRVNTGELFF.

The V and J genes are TRBV28 and TRBJ1-1; TRBD1 matches at 9 bases. CDR3 length: 15 residues. The V and J ends lost 5 bases and 2 bases, in that order; junction bases with no gene match: 6. Per the germline V gene, CDR1 is MDHEN and CDR2 is SYDVKM. CDR3 DNA sequence: TGTGCCAGCAGTCGAGGACAGGGGCTTAACACTGAAGCTTTCTTT. Its protein is CASSRGQGLNTEAFF.

V and J are TRBV2 and TRBJ2-6; weak D call: TRBD2 (5 bases). The CDR3 extends over 16 amino acids. Per the germline V gene, CDR1 is SNHLY and CDR2 is FYNNEI. V was shortened by 6 bases and J by 3 bases, with 15 bases between the two germline ends. CDR3 sequence reads: CASRPGGFGGANVLTF. As DNA, the CDR3 is TGTGCCAGCAGGCCAGGCGGGTTCGGTGGGGCCAACGTCCTGACTTTC.

This clone was observed a single time. The gene calls are TRBV2 and TRBJ2-3; 8 positions match TRBD2. The CDR3 extends over 16 amino acids. Germline loops: CDR1 SNHLY, CDR2 FYNNEI. Trimming took 7 bases from V and 0 from J; bases not matched to a gene: 9. The CDR3 protein is CASNFRRGGSTDTQYF. CDR3 DNA: TGTGCCAGCAACTTCCGGCGCGGGGGGAGCACAGATACGCAGTATTTT.

The CDR3 coding sequence is TGCAGCGTTGAGACAGGGTCCTACGAGCAGTACTTC. Protein sequence: CSVETGSYEQYF. The J gene is TRBJ2-7, the V gene TRBV29-1; 7 bases line up with TRBD1. There are 12 residues in the CDR3. J was trimmed by 1 base and V by 3 bases; bases with no gene match: 0. Per germline, CDR1 SQVTM and CDR2 ANQGSEA.

The chain couples TRBV25-1 to TRBJ2-1; 8 nucleotides agree with TRBD2. The CDR3 has 14 residues. Losses at the gene ends were 4 bases for V and 8 bases for J; bases not matched to a gene: 7. Germline loops: CDR1 MGHDK, CDR2 SYGVNS. CDR3 nucleotides: TGTGCCAGCAGTGCACTCTCGGGAGGGCATGAGCAGTTCTTC. Translation gives CASSALSGGHEQFF. Full variable domain (missing parts from reference TRBV25-1 and TRBJ2-1): EADIYQTPRYLVIGTGKKITLECSQTMGHDKMYWYQQDPGMELHLIHYSYGVNSTEKGDLSSESTVSRIRTEHFPLTLESARPSHTSQYLCASSALSGGHEQFFGPGTRLTVL.

CDR3 amino acids: CASSQRRGDSPLHF. In DNA, the CDR3 is TGTGCCAGCAGCCAACGCAGGGGTGATTCACCCCTCCACTTT. The genes are TRBV3-1 (or the pseudogene TRBV3-2) and TRBJ1-6; D is perhaps TRBD1 (6 bases). The ends were cut back, 2 bases at V and 8 bases at J, with 10 bases in the middle. The CDR3 runs 14 residues. Germline assignment: CDR1 LGHDT and CDR2 YNNKEL (reference sequence).

CDR3 sequence: CASSQDSMGTTQYF. CDR3 nucleotides: TGTGCCAGCAGCCAAGATAGCATGGGTACGACCCAGTACTTC. V is TRBV3-1 (or the pseudogene TRBV3-2) and J is TRBJ2-5; D unclear. The CDR3 contains 14 residues. V dropped 0 bases and J dropped 7 bases, with 12 bases sitting between them. Per germline, CDR1 LGHDT and CDR2 YNNKEL (reference sequence).

The count of this clone is one. The chain links TRBV6-5 to TRBJ2-5; possibly TRBD1 for D (6 bases). Deletions cut 7 bases from V and 5 bases from J, with 14 bases between. The CDR3 sequence is 13 residues long. Germline V CDR1 and CDR2: MNHEY, SVGAGI. CDR3 sequence: CASNQQGWETQYF. In DNA form, the CDR3 reads TGTGCCAGCAATCAACAGGGTTGGGAGACCCAGTACTTC.